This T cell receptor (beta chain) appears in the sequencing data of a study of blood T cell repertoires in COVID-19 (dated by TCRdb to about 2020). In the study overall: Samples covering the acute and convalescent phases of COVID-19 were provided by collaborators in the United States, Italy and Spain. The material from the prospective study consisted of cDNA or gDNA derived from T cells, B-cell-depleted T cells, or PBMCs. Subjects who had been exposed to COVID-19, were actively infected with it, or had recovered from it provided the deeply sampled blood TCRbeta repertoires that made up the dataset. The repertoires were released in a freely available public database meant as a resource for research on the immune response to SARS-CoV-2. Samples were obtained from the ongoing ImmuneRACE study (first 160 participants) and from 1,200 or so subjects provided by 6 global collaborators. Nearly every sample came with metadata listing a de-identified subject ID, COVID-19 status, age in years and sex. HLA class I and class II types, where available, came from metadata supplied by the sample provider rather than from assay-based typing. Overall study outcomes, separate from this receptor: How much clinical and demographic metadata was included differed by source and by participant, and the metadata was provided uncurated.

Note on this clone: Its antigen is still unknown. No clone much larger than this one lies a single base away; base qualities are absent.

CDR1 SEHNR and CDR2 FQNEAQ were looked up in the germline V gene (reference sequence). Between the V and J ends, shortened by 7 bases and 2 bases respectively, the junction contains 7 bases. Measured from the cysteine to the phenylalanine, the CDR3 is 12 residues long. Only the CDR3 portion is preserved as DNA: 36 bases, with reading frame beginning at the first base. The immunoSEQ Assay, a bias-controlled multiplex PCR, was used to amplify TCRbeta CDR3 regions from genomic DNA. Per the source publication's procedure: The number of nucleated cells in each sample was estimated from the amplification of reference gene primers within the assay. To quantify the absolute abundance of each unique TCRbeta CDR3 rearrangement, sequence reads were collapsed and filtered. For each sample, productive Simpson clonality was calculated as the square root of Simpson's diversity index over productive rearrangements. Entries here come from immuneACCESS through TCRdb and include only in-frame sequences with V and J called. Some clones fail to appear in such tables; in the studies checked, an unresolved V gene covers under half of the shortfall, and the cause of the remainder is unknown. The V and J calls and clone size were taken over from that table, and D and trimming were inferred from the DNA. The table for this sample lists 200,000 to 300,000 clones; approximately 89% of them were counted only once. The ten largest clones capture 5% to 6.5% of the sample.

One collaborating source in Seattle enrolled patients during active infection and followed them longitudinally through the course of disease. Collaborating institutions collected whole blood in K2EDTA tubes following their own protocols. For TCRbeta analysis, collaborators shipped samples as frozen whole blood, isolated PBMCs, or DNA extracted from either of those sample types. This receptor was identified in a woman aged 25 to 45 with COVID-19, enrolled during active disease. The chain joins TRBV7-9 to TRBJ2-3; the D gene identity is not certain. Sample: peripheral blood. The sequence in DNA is TGTGCCAGCACCCTTTCCACAGATACGCAGTATTTT. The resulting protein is CASTLSTDTQYF.